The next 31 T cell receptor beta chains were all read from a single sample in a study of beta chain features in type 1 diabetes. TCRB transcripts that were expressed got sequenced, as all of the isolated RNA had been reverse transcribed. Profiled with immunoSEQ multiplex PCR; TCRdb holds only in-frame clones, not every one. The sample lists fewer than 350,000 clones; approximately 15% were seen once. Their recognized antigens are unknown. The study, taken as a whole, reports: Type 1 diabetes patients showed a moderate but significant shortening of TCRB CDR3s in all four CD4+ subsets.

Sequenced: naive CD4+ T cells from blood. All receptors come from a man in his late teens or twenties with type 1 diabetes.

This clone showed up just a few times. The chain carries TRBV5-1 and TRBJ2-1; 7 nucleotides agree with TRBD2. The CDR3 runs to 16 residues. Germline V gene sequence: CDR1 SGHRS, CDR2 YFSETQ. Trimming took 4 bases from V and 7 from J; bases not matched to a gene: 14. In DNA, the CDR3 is TGCGCCAGCAGCGAAGTGCGGGAGACCCTACTTAATGAGCAGTTCTTC. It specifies CASSEVRETLLNEQFF.

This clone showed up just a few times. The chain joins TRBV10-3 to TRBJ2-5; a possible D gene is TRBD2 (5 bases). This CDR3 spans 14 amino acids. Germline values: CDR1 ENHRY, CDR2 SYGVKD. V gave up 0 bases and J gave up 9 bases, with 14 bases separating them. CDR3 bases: TGTGCCATCAGTGAGTCGGAGGCACCTCGGTCCCAGTACTTC. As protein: CAISESEAPRSQYF.

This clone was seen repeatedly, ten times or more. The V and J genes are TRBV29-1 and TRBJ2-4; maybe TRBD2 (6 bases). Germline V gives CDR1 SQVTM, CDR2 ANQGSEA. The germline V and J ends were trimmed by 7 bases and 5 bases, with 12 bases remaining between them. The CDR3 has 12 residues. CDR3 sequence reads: CSARPGENIQYF. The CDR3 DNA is TGCAGCGCACGACCGGGAGAAAACATTCAGTACTTC.

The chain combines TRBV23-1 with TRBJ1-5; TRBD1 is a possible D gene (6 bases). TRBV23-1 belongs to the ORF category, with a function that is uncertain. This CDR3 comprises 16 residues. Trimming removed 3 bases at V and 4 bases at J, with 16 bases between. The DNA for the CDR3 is TGCGCCAGCAGTCACAGGGGCCTCCCTCCGAATCAGCCCCAGCATTTT. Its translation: CASSHRGLPPNQPQHF.

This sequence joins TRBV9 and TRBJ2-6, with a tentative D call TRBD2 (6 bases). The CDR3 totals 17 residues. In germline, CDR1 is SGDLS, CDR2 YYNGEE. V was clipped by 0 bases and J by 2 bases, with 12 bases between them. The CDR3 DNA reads TGTGCCAGCAGCGTAGGACTCAGGACTACTGGGGCCAACGTCCTGACTTTC. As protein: CASSVGLRTTGANVLTF. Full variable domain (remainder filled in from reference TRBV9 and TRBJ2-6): DSGVTQTPKHLITATGQRVTLRCSPRSGDLSVYWYQQSLDQGLQFLIQYYNGEERAKGNILERFSAQQFPDLHSELNLSSLELGDSALYFCASSVGLRTTGANVLTFGAGSRLTVL.

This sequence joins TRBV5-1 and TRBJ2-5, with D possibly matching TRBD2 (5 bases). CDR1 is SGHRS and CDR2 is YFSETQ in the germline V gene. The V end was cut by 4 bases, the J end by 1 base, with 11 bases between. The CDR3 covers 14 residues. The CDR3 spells CASSPPGVQETQYF. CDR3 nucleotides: TGCGCCAGCAGCCCCCCCGGGGTCCAAGAGACCCAGTACTTC.

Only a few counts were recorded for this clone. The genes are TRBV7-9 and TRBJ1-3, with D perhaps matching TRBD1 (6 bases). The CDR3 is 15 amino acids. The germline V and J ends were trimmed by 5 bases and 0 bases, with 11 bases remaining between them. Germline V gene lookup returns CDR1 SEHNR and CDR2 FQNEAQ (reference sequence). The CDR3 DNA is TGTGCCAGCAGCCCGGGACACCTCTCTGGAAACACCATATATTTT. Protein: CASSPGHLSGNTIYF.

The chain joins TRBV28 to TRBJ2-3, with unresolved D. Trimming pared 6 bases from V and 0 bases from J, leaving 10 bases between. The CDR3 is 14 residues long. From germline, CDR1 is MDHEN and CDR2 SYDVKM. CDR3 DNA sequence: TGTGCCAGCAGAGGAGCCTGGAGCACAGATACGCAGTATTTT. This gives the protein CASRGAWSTDTQYF.

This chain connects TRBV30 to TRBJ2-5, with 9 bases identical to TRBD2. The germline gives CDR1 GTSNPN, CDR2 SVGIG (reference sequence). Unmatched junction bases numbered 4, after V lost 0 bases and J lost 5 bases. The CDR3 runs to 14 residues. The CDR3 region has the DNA TGTGCCTGGAGTGTTGGCGGGGGGGACGAGACCCAGTACTTC. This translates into CAWSVGGGDETQYF.

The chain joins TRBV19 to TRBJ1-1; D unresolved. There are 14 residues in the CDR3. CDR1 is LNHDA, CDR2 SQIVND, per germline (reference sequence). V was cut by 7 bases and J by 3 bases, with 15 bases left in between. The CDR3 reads CASKQSDVYTEAFF. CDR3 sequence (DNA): TGTGCCAGTAAACAGTCGGATGTATACACTGAAGCTTTCTTT.

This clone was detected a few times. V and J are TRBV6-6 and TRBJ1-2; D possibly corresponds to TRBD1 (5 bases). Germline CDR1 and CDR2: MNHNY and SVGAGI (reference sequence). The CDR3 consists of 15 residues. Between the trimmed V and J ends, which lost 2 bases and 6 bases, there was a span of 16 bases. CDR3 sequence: CASSYPDGGIDGYTF. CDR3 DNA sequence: TGTGCCAGCAGTTACCCGGACGGGGGGATAGATGGCTACACCTTC.

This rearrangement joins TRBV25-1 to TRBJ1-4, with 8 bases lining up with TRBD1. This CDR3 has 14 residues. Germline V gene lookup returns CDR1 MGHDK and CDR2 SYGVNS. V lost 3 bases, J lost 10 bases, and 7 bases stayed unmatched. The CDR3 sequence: CASSETGVARKLFF. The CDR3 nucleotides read TGTGCCAGCAGTGAGACAGGGGTTGCTAGAAAACTGTTTTTT.

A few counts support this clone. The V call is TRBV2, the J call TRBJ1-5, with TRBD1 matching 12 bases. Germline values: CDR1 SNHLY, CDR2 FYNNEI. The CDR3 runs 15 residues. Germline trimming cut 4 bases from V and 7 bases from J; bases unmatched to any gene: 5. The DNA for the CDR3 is TGTGCCAGCAGTGTTGAGGGGACAGGGGGCCAGCCCCAGCATTTT. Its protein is CASSVEGTGGQPQHF. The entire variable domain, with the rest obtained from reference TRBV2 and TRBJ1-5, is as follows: EPEVTQTPSHQVTQMGQEVILRCVPISNHLYFYWYRQILGQKVEFLVSFYNNEISEKSEIFDDQFSVERPDGSNFTLKIRSTKLEDSAMYFCASSVEGTGGQPQHFGDGTRLSIL.

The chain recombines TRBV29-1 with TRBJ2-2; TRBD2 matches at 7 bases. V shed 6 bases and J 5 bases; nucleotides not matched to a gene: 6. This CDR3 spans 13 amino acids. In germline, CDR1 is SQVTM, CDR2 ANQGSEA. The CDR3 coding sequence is TGCAGCGTGGACGGGGGAGGGACCGGGGAGCTGTTTTTT. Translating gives CSVDGGGTGELFF.

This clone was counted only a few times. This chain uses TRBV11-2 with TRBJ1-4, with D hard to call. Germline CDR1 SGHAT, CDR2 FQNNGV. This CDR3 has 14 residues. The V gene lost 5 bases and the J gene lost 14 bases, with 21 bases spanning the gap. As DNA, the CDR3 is TGTGCCAGCAGCCCCCGGGAGGCCGTGCGATCCCTGTTTTTT. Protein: CASSPREAVRSLFF.

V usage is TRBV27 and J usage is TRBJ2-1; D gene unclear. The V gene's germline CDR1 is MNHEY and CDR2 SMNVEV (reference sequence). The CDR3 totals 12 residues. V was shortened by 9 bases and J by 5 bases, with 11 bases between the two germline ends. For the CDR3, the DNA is TGTGCCAGTCGAGAGAGAAACAATGAGCAGTTCTTC. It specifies CASRERNNEQFF.

CDR3 amino acids: CASSFIRGNTEAFF. DNA of the CDR3: TGTGCCAGCAGTTTCATCCGGGGGAACACTGAAGCTTTCTTT. The chain carries TRBV6-5 and TRBJ1-1; D is unresolved. With 4 bases removed from V and 1 base from J, the gap between germline ends came to 10 bases. The germline CDR1 and CDR2 sequences are MNHEY and SVGAGI. There are 14 residues in the CDR3.

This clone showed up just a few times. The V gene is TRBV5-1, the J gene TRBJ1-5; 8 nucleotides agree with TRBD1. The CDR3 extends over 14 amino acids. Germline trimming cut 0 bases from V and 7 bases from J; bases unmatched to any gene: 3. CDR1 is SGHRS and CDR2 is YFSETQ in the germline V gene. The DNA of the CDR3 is TGCGCCAGCAGCTTGGTGACAGGGGAACAGCCCCAGCATTTT. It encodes CASSLVTGEQPQHF.

In nucleotides, the CDR3 is TGTGCCAGCAGCCGACTAGCGGGAGGACCCTACGAGCAGTACTTC. This gives the protein CASSRLAGGPYEQYF. The chain joins TRBV11-2 to TRBJ2-7; 13 bases map to TRBD2. V gave up 5 bases and J gave up 2 bases; unmatched junction bases: 3. Germline V CDR1 and CDR2: SGHAT, FQNNGV. The CDR3 is made up of 15 amino acids.

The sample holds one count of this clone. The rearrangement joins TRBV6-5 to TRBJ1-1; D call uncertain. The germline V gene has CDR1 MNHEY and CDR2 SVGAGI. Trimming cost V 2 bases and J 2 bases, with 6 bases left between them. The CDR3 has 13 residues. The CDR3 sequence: CASSYLLNTEAFF. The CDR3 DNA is TGTGCCAGCAGTTACCTGTTAAACACTGAAGCTTTCTTT.

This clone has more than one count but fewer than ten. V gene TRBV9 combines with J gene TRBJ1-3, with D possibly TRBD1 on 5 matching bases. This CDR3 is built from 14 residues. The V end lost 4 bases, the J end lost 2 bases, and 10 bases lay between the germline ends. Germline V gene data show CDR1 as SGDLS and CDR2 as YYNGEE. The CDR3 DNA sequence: TGTGCCAGCAGCCTCAGGACACCTGGAAACACCATATATTTT. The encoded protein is CASSLRTPGNTIYF.

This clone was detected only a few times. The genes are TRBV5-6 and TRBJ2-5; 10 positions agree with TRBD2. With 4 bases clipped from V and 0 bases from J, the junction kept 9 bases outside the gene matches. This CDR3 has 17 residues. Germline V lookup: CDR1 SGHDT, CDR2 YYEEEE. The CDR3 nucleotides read TGTGCCAGCAGCCGTAGGACTAGCGGACGACACCAAGAGACCCAGTACTTC. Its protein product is CASSRRTSGRHQETQYF. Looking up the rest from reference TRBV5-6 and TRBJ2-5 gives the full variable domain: DAGVTQSPTHLIKTRGQQVTLRCSPKSGHDTVSWYQQALGQGPQFIFQYYEEEERQRGNFPDRFSGHQFPNYSSELNVNALLLGDSALYLCASSRRTSGRHQETQYFGPGTRLLVL.

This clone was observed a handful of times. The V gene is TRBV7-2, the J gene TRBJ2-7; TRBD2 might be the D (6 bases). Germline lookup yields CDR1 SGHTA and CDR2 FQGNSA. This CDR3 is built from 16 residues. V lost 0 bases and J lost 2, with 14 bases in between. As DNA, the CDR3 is TGTGCCAGCAGCTTAGCGGTCGCGGGGCCAGCCTACGAGCAGTACTTC. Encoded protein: CASSLAVAGPAYEQYF.

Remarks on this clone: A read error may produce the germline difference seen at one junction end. The CDR3, as DNA: TGTGCCATCAGTGAAACGGACAGGGGCCACGAGCAGTACTTC. Protein: CAISETDRGHEQYF. This chain uses TRBV6-5 with TRBJ2-7, with 9 bases fitting TRBD1. Per the germline V gene, CDR1 is MNHEY and CDR2 is SVGAGI. CDR3 size: 14 residues.

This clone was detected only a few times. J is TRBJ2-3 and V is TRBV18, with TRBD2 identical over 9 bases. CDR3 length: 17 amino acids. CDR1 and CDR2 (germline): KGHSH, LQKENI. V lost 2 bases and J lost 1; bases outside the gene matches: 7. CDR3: CASSPTKQRGGTDTQYF. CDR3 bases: TGTGCCAGCTCACCAACGAAGCAGCGGGGGGGCACAGATACGCAGTATTTT.

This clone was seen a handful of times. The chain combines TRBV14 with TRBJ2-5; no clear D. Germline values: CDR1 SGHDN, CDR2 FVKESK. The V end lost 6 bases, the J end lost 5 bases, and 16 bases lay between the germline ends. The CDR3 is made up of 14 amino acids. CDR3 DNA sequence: TGTGCCAGCAGTCCTCCTCTTCGTCAGGAGACCCAGTACTTC. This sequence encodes CASSPPLRQETQYF.

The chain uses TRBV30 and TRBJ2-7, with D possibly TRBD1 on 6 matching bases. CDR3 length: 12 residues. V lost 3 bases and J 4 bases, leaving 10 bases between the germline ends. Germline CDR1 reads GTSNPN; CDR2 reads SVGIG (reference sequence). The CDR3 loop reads CAWRDSDYEQYF. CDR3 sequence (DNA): TGTGCCTGGAGGGACAGTGATTACGAGCAGTACTTC. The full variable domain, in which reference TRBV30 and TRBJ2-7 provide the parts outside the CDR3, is SQTIHQWPATLVQPVGSPLSLECTVEGTSNPNLYWYRQAAGRGLQLLFYSVGIGQISSEVPQNLSASRPQDRQFILSSKKLLLSDSGFYLCAWRDSDYEQYFGPGTRLTVT.

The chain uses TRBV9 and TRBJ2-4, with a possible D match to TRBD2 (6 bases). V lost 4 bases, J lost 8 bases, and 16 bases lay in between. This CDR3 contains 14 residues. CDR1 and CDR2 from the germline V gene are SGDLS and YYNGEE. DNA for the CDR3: TGTGCCAGCAGCCCATATAGCGGTAGCGACATTCAGTACTTC. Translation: CASSPYSGSDIQYF. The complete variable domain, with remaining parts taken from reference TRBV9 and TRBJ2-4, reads DSGVTQTPKHLITATGQRVTLRCSPRSGDLSVYWYQQSLDQGLQFLIQYYNGEERAKGNILERFSAQQFPDLHSELNLSSLELGDSALYFCASSPYSGSDIQYFGAGTRLSVL.

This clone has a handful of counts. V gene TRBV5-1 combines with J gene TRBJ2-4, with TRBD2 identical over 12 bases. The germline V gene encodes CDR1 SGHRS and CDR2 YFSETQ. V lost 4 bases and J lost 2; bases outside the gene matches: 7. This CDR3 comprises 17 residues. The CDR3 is CASSAEGLAGSKNIQYF. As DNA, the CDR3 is TGCGCCAGCAGCGCCGAGGGACTAGCGGGCTCCAAAAACATTCAGTACTTC.

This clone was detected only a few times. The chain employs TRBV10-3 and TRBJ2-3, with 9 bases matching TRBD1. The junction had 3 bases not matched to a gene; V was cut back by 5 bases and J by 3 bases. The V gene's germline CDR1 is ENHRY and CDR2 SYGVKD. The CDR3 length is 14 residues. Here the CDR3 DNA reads TGTGCCATCAGTCCGGGACAGGGAACAGATACGCAGTATTTT. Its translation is CAISPGQGTDTQYF.

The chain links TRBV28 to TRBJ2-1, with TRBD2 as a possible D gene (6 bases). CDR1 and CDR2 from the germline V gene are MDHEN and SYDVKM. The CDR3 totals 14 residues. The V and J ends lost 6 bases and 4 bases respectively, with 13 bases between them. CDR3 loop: CASSSGGGYNEQFF. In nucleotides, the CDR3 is TGTGCCAGCAGCTCCGGGGGTGGGTACAATGAGCAGTTCTTC. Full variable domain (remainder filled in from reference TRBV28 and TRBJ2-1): DVKVTQSSRYLVKRTGEKVFLECVQDMDHENMFWYRQDPGLGLRLIYFSYDVKMKEKGDIPEGYSVSREKKERFSLILESASTNQTSMYLCASSSGGGYNEQFFGPGTRLTVL.